Described below is a single T cell receptor beta chain sequence and its context. Its target is not known. At one end the junction does not follow the germline gene, possibly because of a read error. The CDR3 is made up of 8 amino acids. CDR1 and CDR2 from the germline V gene are SEHNR and FQNEAQ (reference sequence). The sample is drawn from a study of cytomegalovirus exposure and HLA in healthy donors. About the study: The platform used for the roughly 130 validation repertoires matched that of the 666 first-cohort repertoires, a later analysis reported. General study results and limits: In vitro, a few CMV-associated chains proved specific for CMV antigens.

Here immunoSEQ multiplex PCR was the method, and the copy in TCRdb shows in-frame clones only, minus some. The sample lists roughly 150,000 clones; almost 85% were seen once. The TCR sequence derives from a young man in good health and CMV-seropositive. The sample taken for sequencing was PBMCs. This chain links TRBV7-9 with TRBJ2-3; weak D call: TRBD1 (5 bases). CDR3 region: CASTPGHF. The DNA of the CDR3 is TGTGCCAGCACCCCAGGGCATTTT.